Each of the 7 T cell receptor beta chains below was sequenced from the same sample in a study of response to subunit inactivated influenza vaccine. One entry per CDR3 protein, called by TCRdb with MiXCR from the RT-PCR reads. The sample includes approximately 500,000 distinct CDR3 sequences, under 30% of them seen just once. This sample also belongs to another study, concerning T cells expressing NK-cell markers. That work contributes: 5'RACE template switching built TCR beta cDNA with unique molecular identifiers.

The starting material was CD4+ T cells sorted from PBMCs, obtained roughly 12 days after vaccination. The source of these receptors is a man aged 50-59 years who received an inactivated influenza vaccine.

The J gene is TRBJ2-7, the V gene TRBV9, with D perhaps assigned TRBD1 or TRBD2 (5 bases each). Germline loops: CDR1 SGDLS, CDR2 YYNGEE. With 0 bases removed from V and 2 bases from J, the gap between germline ends came to 9 bases. The CDR3 length is 14 residues. The CDR3 DNA is TGTGCCAGCAGCGTAGGACAGAGGGCCTACGAGCAGTACTTC. It yields the protein CASSVGQRAYEQYF.

This clonotype was recorded a few times. This sequence joins TRBV30 and TRBJ2-7; D gene ambiguous. Trimming pared 4 bases from V and 5 bases from J, leaving 9 bases between. CDR3 length equals 11 residues. Germline V gene data show CDR1 as GTSNPN and CDR2 as SVGIG (reference sequence). The CDR3, as DNA: TGTGCCTGGACAAGGGCGAACGAGCAGTACTTC. It encodes CAWTRANEQYF.

The rearrangement uses TRBV12-3 or TRBV12-4 and TRBJ2-1; perhaps TRBD1 as D (5 bases). This CDR3 spans 14 amino acids. Trimming left V 6 bases short and J 4 bases short, with 13 bases between. The CDR3 bases are TGTGCCAGCAGCCCTGGGGCCCATTACAATGAGCAGTTCTTC. Encoded protein: CASSPGAHYNEQFF.

This clonotype has only a few counts. The rearrangement uses TRBV3-1 and TRBJ1-2; no firm D call. The CDR3 spans 16 residues. Trimming cost V 0 bases and J 8 bases, with 19 bases left between them. Germline V CDR1 and CDR2: LGHDT, YNNKEL (reference sequence). CDR3 bases: TGTGCCAGCAGCCAAGATCTTGTGCCCCGATCGGGAGGCTACACCTTC. It encodes CASSQDLVPRSGGYTF.

This sequence joins TRBV12-3 or TRBV12-4 and TRBJ2-1; D might be TRBD2 (6 bases). The CDR3 is 15 residues long. Trimming took off 5 bases at V and 9 bases at J, with 20 bases between the two ends. The CDR3 sequence: CASSPTGVAAGEQFF. The CDR3 region has the DNA TGTGCCAGCAGTCCGACGGGGGTAGCCGCGGGTGAGCAGTTCTTC.

This sequence joins TRBV3-1 and TRBJ2-7; D is undetermined. The CDR3 is made up of 15 amino acids. The germline gives CDR1 LGHDT, CDR2 YNNKEL (reference sequence). Trimming left V 4 bases short and J 5 bases short, with 18 bases between. CDR3 protein: CASSRDISPGNEQYF. The DNA for the CDR3 is TGTGCCAGCAGCCGAGACATCTCACCGGGCAACGAGCAGTACTTC.

J is TRBJ1-1 and V is TRBV12-3 or TRBV12-4, with 8 positions matching TRBD1. The trim removed 6 bases at V and 1 base at J, leaving 4 bases unmatched. This CDR3 is built from 14 residues. CDR3: CASRGGQANTEAFF. The DNA of the CDR3 is TGTGCCAGCAGGGGGGGACAGGCGAACACTGAAGCTTTCTTT.